The 30 T cell receptor beta chains presented below share a single source sample, sequenced in a study of T-cell memory formation after mild COVID-19. TCRdb reprocessed the 5' RACE reads via MiXCR and lists one record per CDR3 protein. The profile shows about 290,000 distinct CDR3 sequences, around 15% of them singletons. The source material was PBMCs or a T cell subset sorted from them (not recorded which). These receptors all stem from a young man who had mild COVID-19 (a few samples of this study predate the infection). Cell type and time point are not known.

This clonotype was counted a few times. The V gene is TRBV9, the J gene TRBJ1-4; 8 nucleotides line up with TRBD1. V shed 1 base and J 6 bases; nucleotides not matched to a gene: 2. CDR3 length: 14 residues. Germline CDR1 and CDR2: SGDLS and YYNGEE. The DNA of the CDR3 is TGTGCCAGCAGCGTACAGGGGGCAGATGAAAAACTGTTTTTT. Translating gives CASSVQGADEKLFF.

V and J are TRBV11-2 and TRBJ2-7; D is uncertain. The CDR3 sequence is 17 residues long. V gave up 2 bases and J gave up 2 bases, with 19 bases separating them. Germline values: CDR1 SGHAT, CDR2 FQNNGV. The DNA for the CDR3 is TGTGCCAGCAGCTTACTCTATGGGGAACTACGAACCTACGAGCAGTACTTC. Translating gives CASSLLYGELRTYEQYF.

This clonotype was observed a handful of times. The rearrangement uses TRBV4-1 and TRBJ2-6; D may be TRBD1 or TRBD2 (5 bases each). V lost 3 bases and J lost 1, with 16 bases in between. This CDR3 comprises 18 residues. From germline, CDR1 is MGHRA and CDR2 YSYEKL. This chain's CDR3 is CASSQRAATGSGANVLTF. The CDR3 region has the DNA TGCGCCAGCAGCCAGAGGGCCGCAACAGGATCTGGGGCCAACGTCCTGACTTTC.

This rearrangement joins TRBV7-9 to TRBJ2-3; the D is unclear. From germline, CDR1 is SEHNR and CDR2 FQNEAQ (reference sequence). The CDR3 covers 15 residues. V lost 1 base and J 3 bases, leaving 11 bases between the germline ends. The CDR3 spells CASSLEAGLTDTQYF. The CDR3 DNA follows: TGTGCCAGCAGCTTAGAGGCCGGGTTAACAGATACGCAGTATTTT.

This clonotype was seen ten or more times. V usage is TRBV3-1 and J usage is TRBJ1-5; D gene unclear. The V and J ends lost 0 bases and 7 bases respectively, with 7 bases between them. The germline gives CDR1 LGHDT, CDR2 YNNKEL (reference sequence). There are 13 residues in the CDR3. CDR3 in DNA: TGTGCCAGCAGCCAAGATAATTCCCAGCCCCAGCATTTT. Amino acids: CASSQDNSQPQHF.

The chain has TRBV6-4 and TRBJ1-5, with TRBD1 matching over 10 bases. The CDR3 has 16 residues. CDR1 MRHNA and CDR2 SNTAGT come from the germline V gene. The ends lost 7 bases at V and 0 bases at J; junction bases unmatched: 6. The DNA for the CDR3 is TGTGCCAGCAACTGGACAGGGGGAAATAGCAATCAGCCCCAGCATTTT. Its translation: CASNWTGGNSNQPQHF.

This rearrangement joins TRBV6-5 to TRBJ2-3; D might be TRBD1 or TRBD2, each matching 6 bases. The ends were cut back, 5 bases at V and 4 bases at J, with 13 bases in the middle. Germline-derived CDR1 and CDR2 are MNHEY and SVGAGI. The CDR3 length is 14 residues. DNA for the CDR3: TGTGCCAGCAGTCCACTAGCAGGGGCAGATACGCAGTATTTT. This sequence encodes CASSPLAGADTQYF.

The J gene is TRBJ1-1, the V gene TRBV12-5, with 10 bases fitting TRBD1. The CDR3 extends over 14 amino acids. V was pared by 6 bases and J by 5 bases, with 6 bases of the junction left unmatched. CDR1 LGHNT and CDR2 FRNRAP come from the germline V gene. CDR3 sequence: CASGWGTGVTEAFF. In DNA form, the CDR3 reads TGTGCTAGTGGATGGGGGACAGGGGTGACTGAAGCTTTCTTT.

This clonotype was detected a few times. The chain employs TRBV5-1 and TRBJ2-3; D unclear. The ends were cut back, 0 bases at V and 5 bases at J, with 7 bases in the middle. Germline CDR1 and CDR2: SGHRS and YFSETQ. The CDR3 spans 13 residues. The CDR3 region is CASSLAQLDTQYF. DNA for the CDR3: TGCGCCAGCAGCTTGGCGCAACTAGATACGCAGTATTTT.

In its sample, this clonotype was seen a few times. The V gene is TRBV7-3, the J gene TRBJ1-2, with 7 bases lining up with TRBD1. This CDR3 region has 13 residues. J was trimmed by 3 bases and V by 4 bases; bases with no gene match: 2. Germline V lookup: CDR1 SGHTA, CDR2 FQGTGA. For the CDR3, the DNA is TGTGCCAGCAGCTCGGGACAGCACTATGGCTACACCTTC. This gives the protein CASSSGQHYGYTF.

This sequence joins TRBV5-4 and TRBJ2-3; D may correspond to TRBD1 or TRBD2 (6 bases each). Germline assignment: CDR1 SGHNT and CDR2 YYREEE (reference sequence). V was clipped by 5 bases and J by 4 bases, with 20 bases between them. This CDR3 spans 16 amino acids. The CDR3: CASRSPGGPPPDTQYF. The CDR3, as DNA: TGTGCCAGCAGGTCCCCCGGGGGCCCCCCACCAGATACGCAGTATTTT.

The chain uses TRBV30 and TRBJ1-1; 8 bases line up with TRBD1. J lost 3 bases, V lost 5 bases, and 5 bases had no gene match. The CDR3 is 13 amino acids. In germline, CDR1 is GTSNPN, CDR2 SVGIG (reference sequence). This CDR3 reads CAWSLQGDTEAFF. In DNA form, the CDR3 reads TGTGCCTGGTCCCTACAGGGGGACACTGAAGCTTTCTTT.

This clonotype was counted many times. The chain uses TRBV12-3 or TRBV12-4 and TRBJ2-7, with D unresolved. This CDR3 has 14 amino acids. V was trimmed by 5 bases and J by 0 bases, leaving 11 bases between them. CDR3 loop: CASSPRGISYEQYF. DNA of the CDR3: TGTGCCAGCAGTCCCCGTGGCATCTCCTACGAGCAGTACTTC.

This chain links TRBV4-3 with TRBJ2-4; a possible D gene is TRBD2 (6 bases). Trimming left V 4 bases short and J 1 base short, with 23 bases between. The CDR3 extends over 19 amino acids. From germline, CDR1 is LGHNA and CDR2 YSLEER. CDR3 sequence (DNA): TGCGCCAGCAGCCGAGGACTACTCTCAGATGGGCAGGCCAAAAACATTCAGTACTTC. Translation gives CASSRGLLSDGQAKNIQYF.

This chain connects TRBV4-1 to TRBJ2-3; a possible D gene is TRBD2 (5 bases). The CDR3 extends over 16 amino acids. Germline V gives CDR1 MGHRA, CDR2 YSYEKL. Trimming took off 0 bases at V and 0 bases at J, with 10 bases between the two ends. The CDR3 nucleotides read TGCGCCAGCAGCCAAGAGACTACCCCTAGCACAGATACGCAGTATTTT. This encodes CASSQETTPSTDTQYF.

This clonotype was detected only a few times. As DNA, the CDR3 is TGCGCCAGCAGCCAAGATACTCGGAAACTGGAGACCCAGTACTTC. Amino acids: CASSQDTRKLETQYF. V usage is TRBV4-3 and J usage is TRBJ2-5; no clear D gene. Germline CDR1 reads LGHNA; CDR2 reads YSLEER. The CDR3 covers 15 residues. V was trimmed by 0 bases and J by 5 bases, leaving 13 bases between them.

This chain connects TRBV7-2 to TRBJ2-5, with D tentatively TRBD2 (5 bases). This CDR3 comprises 13 residues. Germline CDR1 and CDR2: SGHTA and FQGNSA. Deletions cut 3 bases from V and 4 bases from J, with 9 bases between. The CDR3: CASSFGVVETQYF. Here the CDR3 DNA reads TGTGCCAGCAGCTTCGGGGTGGTAGAGACCCAGTACTTC.

This clonotype was observed a few times. This rearrangement joins TRBV9 to TRBJ2-3, with TRBD2 matching 13 bases. The V gene end was trimmed by 3 bases and the J gene end by 6 bases; junction bases not matched to a gene: 1. The length of the CDR3 is 14 residues. The germline CDR1 and CDR2 sequences are SGDLS and YYNGEE. The CDR3 DNA sequence: TGTGCCAGCAGCGCGACTAGCGGGGGGGATACGCAGTATTTT. The encoded protein is CASSATSGGDTQYF.

This chain uses TRBV2 with TRBJ2-2, with D hard to call. CDR3 length: 13 residues. V was clipped by 3 bases and J by 5 bases, with 7 bases between them. Germline lookup yields CDR1 SNHLY and CDR2 FYNNEI. DNA of the CDR3: TGTGCCAGCAGTGACGGTTATACCGGGGAGCTGTTTTTT. It codes for CASSDGYTGELFF.

Ten or more counts support this clonotype. J is TRBJ2-2 and V is TRBV4-2, with 11 nucleotides matching TRBD2. Germline CDR1 reads LGHNA; CDR2 reads YNFKEQ. The CDR3 extends over 19 amino acids. The V and J ends lost 1 base and 4 bases, in that order; junction bases with no gene match: 11. This CDR3 is CASSQGALAGGKGTGELFF. The CDR3 bases are TGTGCCAGCAGCCAAGGAGCTCTAGCGGGGGGCAAGGGCACCGGGGAGCTGTTTTTT.

This clonotype was seen many times. The chain links TRBV7-2 to TRBJ1-4; TRBD1 matches 8 bases. The CDR3 totals 14 residues. V gave up 5 bases and J gave up 4 bases; unmatched junction bases: 3. Germline V lookup: CDR1 SGHTA, CDR2 FQGNSA. This chain's CDR3 is CASSAGGHNEKLFF. The DNA for the CDR3 is TGTGCCAGCAGCGCAGGGGGCCATAATGAAAAACTGTTTTTT.

V gene TRBV7-9 combines with J gene TRBJ2-7; 12 positions agree with TRBD2. V lost 5 bases, J lost 5 bases, and 1 base stayed unmatched. The germline V gene encodes CDR1 SEHNR and CDR2 FQNEAQ (reference sequence). The CDR3 runs 13 residues. CDR3 coding DNA: TGTGCCAGCAGCCGGACTAGCGGGAACGAGCAGTACTTC. Translated: CASSRTSGNEQYF. Variable domain in full (rest from reference TRBV7-9 and TRBJ2-7): DTGVSQNPRHKITKRGQNVTFRCDPISEHNRLYWYRQTLGQGPEFLTYFQNEAQLEKSRLLSDRFSAERPKGSFSTLEIQRTEQGDSAMYLCASSRTSGNEQYFGPGTRLTVT.

V usage is TRBV3-1 and J usage is TRBJ2-4, with a weak D call TRBD1 (5 bases). The V gene's germline CDR1 is LGHDT and CDR2 YNNKEL (reference sequence). The V end lost 4 bases, the J end lost 8 bases, and 15 bases lay between the germline ends. The CDR3 is made up of 14 amino acids. The CDR3 bases are TGTGCCAGCAGCCCCCGGACACCGGAAGACATTCAGTACTTC. Translation gives CASSPRTPEDIQYF.

This clonotype was picked up a small number of times. J is TRBJ1-6 and V is TRBV9; 11 positions match TRBD1. Germline V gives CDR1 SGDLS, CDR2 YYNGEE. The CDR3 consists of 14 residues. J was trimmed by 10 bases and V by 3 bases; bases with no gene match: 3. CDR3 DNA sequence: TGTGCCAGCAGCGGGGGACAGGGGGTCTCACCCCTCCACTTT. Its protein product is CASSGGQGVSPLHF.

This clonotype has just a few counts. The J gene is TRBJ1-1, the V gene TRBV3-1, with D unresolved. CDR3 length: 15 amino acids. Germline assignment: CDR1 LGHDT and CDR2 YNNKEL (reference sequence). V lost 1 base and J lost 6, with 15 bases in between. The CDR3 DNA reads as TGTGCCAGCAGCCAAGTACGGCTGACGGGCGCTGAAGCTTTCTTT. As protein: CASSQVRLTGAEAFF. The full variable domain, in which reference TRBV3-1 and TRBJ1-1 provide the parts outside the CDR3, is DTAVSQTPKYLVTQMGNDKSIKCEQNLGHDTMYWYKQDSKKFLKIMFSYNNKELIINETVPNRFSPKSPDKAHLNLHINSLELGDSAVYFCASSQVRLTGAEAFFGQGTRLTVV.

CDR3 DNA sequence: TGCAGTGCCTTAGGGAAGGGGGTTGGGGAGCAGTACGTC. Translation: CSALGKGVGEQYV. This chain connects TRBV20-1 to TRBJ2-7, with D perhaps matching TRBD1 (6 bases). CDR1 and CDR2 (germline): DFQATT, SNEGSKA (reference sequence). The CDR3 consists of 13 residues. With 6 bases removed from V and 7 bases from J, the gap between germline ends came to 19 bases.

In this sample, this clonotype turned up a few times. The V call is TRBV30, the J call TRBJ1-6; 9 bases fit TRBD1. V was pared by 7 bases and J by 7 bases, with 8 bases of the junction left unmatched. The CDR3 runs 14 residues. Per germline, CDR1 GTSNPN and CDR2 SVGIG (reference sequence). CDR3 sequence reads: CASDRGQGNSPLHF. CDR3 nucleotides: TGTGCCTCGGACAGGGGCCAGGGCAATTCACCCCTCCACTTT. The full variable domain, completed using reference TRBV30 and TRBJ1-6, is SQTIHQWPATLVQPVGSPLSLECTVEGTSNPNLYWYRQAAGRGLQLLFYSVGIGQISSEVPQNLSASRPQDRQFILSSKKLLLSDSGFYLCASDRGQGNSPLHFGNGTRLTVT.

The chain couples TRBV7-2 to TRBJ1-1; TRBD1 matches 8 bases. The V segment lost 5 bases and the J segment 4 bases; nucleotides outside the gene matches: 12. Germline CDR1 SGHTA, CDR2 FQGNSA. This CDR3 is 16 amino acids long. The CDR3 sequence: CASSQRTGSPFTEAFF. Here the CDR3 DNA reads TGTGCCAGCAGCCAACGGACAGGGAGCCCTTTCACTGAAGCTTTCTTT. Full variable domain (missing parts from reference TRBV7-2 and TRBJ1-1): GAGVSQSPSNKVTEKGKDVELRCDPISGHTALYWYRQSLGQGLEFLIYFQGNSAPDKSGLPSDRFSAERTGGSVSTLTIQRTQQEDSAVYLCASSQRTGSPFTEAFFGQGTRLTVV.

This clonotype has a handful of counts. The chain couples TRBV12-3 or TRBV12-4 to TRBJ2-1; TRBD1 is a possible D gene (6 bases). Trimming took off 3 bases at V and 8 bases at J, with 14 bases between the two ends. The CDR3 sequence is 14 residues long. The DNA of the CDR3 is TGTGCCAGCAGTTTCCCAGGGGCAGGATATGAGCAGTTCTTC. It specifies CASSFPGAGYEQFF.

This clonotype was counted ten times or more. This sequence joins TRBV7-3 and TRBJ2-1; 8 bases are a match to TRBD2. Germline CDR1 SGHTA, CDR2 FQGTGA. The length of the CDR3 is 15 residues. V lost 2 bases and J lost 7; bases outside the gene matches: 7. CDR3 bases: TGTGCCAGCAGCTTATACGGGGGGGCAGGGAATGAGCAGTTCTTC. Amino acids: CASSLYGGAGNEQFF.